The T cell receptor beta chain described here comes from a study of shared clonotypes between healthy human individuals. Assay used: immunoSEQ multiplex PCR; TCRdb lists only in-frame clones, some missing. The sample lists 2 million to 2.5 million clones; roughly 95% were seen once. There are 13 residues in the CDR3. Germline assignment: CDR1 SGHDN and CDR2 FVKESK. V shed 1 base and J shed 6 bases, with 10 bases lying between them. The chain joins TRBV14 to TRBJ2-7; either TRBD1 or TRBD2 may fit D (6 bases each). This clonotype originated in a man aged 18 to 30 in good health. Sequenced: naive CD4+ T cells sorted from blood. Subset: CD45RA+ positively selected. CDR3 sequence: CASSQAGAAEQYF. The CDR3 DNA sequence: TGTGCCAGCAGCCAAGCGGGGGCCGCCGAGCAGTACTTC.